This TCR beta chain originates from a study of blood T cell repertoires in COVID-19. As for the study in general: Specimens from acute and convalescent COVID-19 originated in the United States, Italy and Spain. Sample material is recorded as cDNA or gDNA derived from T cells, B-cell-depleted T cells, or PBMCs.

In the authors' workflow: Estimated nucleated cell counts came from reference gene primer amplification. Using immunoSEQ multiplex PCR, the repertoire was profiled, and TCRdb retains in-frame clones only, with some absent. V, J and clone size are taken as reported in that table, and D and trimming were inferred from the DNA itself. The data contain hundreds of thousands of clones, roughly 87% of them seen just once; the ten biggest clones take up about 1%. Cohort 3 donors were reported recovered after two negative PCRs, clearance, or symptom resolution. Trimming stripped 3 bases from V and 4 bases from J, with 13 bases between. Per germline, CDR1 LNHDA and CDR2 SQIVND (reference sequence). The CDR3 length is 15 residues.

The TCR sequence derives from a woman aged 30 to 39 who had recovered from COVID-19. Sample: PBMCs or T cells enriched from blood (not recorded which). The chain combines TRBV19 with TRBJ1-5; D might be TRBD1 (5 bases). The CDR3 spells CASSIRDFHNQPQHF. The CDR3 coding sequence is TGTGCCAGTAGTATCAGGGATTTCCATAATCAGCCCCAGCATTTT.